These 8 T cell receptor beta chains were sequenced from one sample in a study of early T cells in non-severe SARS-CoV-2 infection. TCRdb recomputed calls from the 5' RACE reads with MiXCR, one row per CDR3 protein. Among just over 60,000 distinct CDR3 sequences listed, more than 9% were seen once. Sequenced input: whole blood. The receptor source for this set is an adult who was a healthcare worker with PCR-confirmed SARS-CoV-2 infection or an uninfected control (not recorded which).

This clonotype was observed many times. The chain is built from TRBV10-1 and TRBJ2-3; D perhaps matches TRBD1 (6 bases). This CDR3 has 15 amino acids. The germline V gene has CDR1 WNHNN and CDR2 SYGVQD (reference sequence). V lost 3 bases and J lost 1, with 11 bases in between. CDR3 loop: CASSERQAGTDTQYF. The DNA for the CDR3 is TGCGCCAGCAGTGAAAGACAGGCAGGCACAGATACGCAGTATTTT.

The sample holds a few counts of this clonotype. The chain carries TRBV7-8 and TRBJ2-3; 10 bases are a match to TRBD2. V lost 2 bases, J lost 6 bases, and 11 bases stayed unmatched. Per the germline V gene, CDR1 is SGHVS and CDR2 is FQNEAQ. The CDR3 contains 17 residues. CDR3 sequence: CASSLLGASGGFDTQYF. The DNA for the CDR3 is TGTGCCAGCAGCTTATTGGGGGCTAGCGGGGGTTTCGATACGCAGTATTTT.

This chain links TRBV6-1 with TRBJ2-7; TRBD1 matches 8 bases. The CDR3 contains 14 residues. Germline V gene data show CDR1 as MNHNS and CDR2 as SASEGT. V was pared by 7 bases and J by 3 bases, with 8 bases of the junction left unmatched. CDR3 sequence reads: CASKSGQGGYEQYV. The CDR3 region has the DNA TGTGCCAGCAAGTCAGGACAGGGAGGCTACGAGCAGTACGTC.

This clonotype was counted ten times or more. This chain links TRBV5-8 with TRBJ1-1; weak D call: TRBD1 (5 bases). Trimming took off 0 bases at V and 4 bases at J, with 13 bases between the two ends. This CDR3 has 15 residues. The germline V gene encodes CDR1 SGHTS and CDR2 YDEGEE. The CDR3 region is CASSLEGAVATEAFF. The CDR3 DNA reads as TGTGCCAGCAGCTTGGAAGGGGCCGTGGCCACTGAAGCTTTCTTT.

This clonotype was detected a few times. The chain has TRBV7-3 and TRBJ1-1; D remains unclear. With 6 bases removed from V and 3 bases from J, the gap between germline ends came to 14 bases. The V gene's germline CDR1 is SGHTA and CDR2 FQGTGA. CDR3 length: 14 amino acids. The CDR3 loop reads CASSWGVRDTEAFF. The CDR3 DNA reads TGTGCCAGCAGTTGGGGTGTGAGGGACACTGAAGCTTTCTTT.

This clonotype was seen repeatedly, ten times or more. The V gene is TRBV7-9, the J gene TRBJ1-1, with D perhaps TRBD1 (5 bases). The CDR3 runs to 14 residues. Trimming took off 5 bases at V and 0 bases at J, with 10 bases between the two ends. Germline lookup yields CDR1 SEHNR and CDR2 FQNEAQ (reference sequence). The CDR3 DNA follows: TGTGCCAGCAGCCGAGACAGCCTGAACACTGAAGCTTTCTTT. Its translation is CASSRDSLNTEAFF.

This clonotype has more than one count but fewer than ten. The V call is TRBV10-3, the J call TRBJ1-3; 9 bases align to TRBD1. V lost 6 bases, J lost 2 bases, and 11 bases stayed unmatched. CDR1 is ENHRY, CDR2 SYGVKD, per germline. The CDR3 runs to 17 residues. The CDR3 nucleotides read TGTGCCATCAGCACGTCCGGGACAGGGACCGCTGGAAACACCATATATTTT. Translation gives CAISTSGTGTAGNTIYF.

This chain links TRBV7-8 with TRBJ2-3; TRBD2 might be the D (6 bases). The CDR3 contains 14 residues. V dropped 4 bases and J dropped 6 bases, with 14 bases sitting between them. Germline assignment: CDR1 SGHVS and CDR2 FQNEAQ. The CDR3 loop is CASSYRRGIDTQYF. The CDR3 DNA is TGTGCCAGCAGCTACAGACGGGGGATTGATACGCAGTATTTT.